This TCR beta chain was recorded in a study of T cell responses to AZD1222 COVID-19 vaccine. This CDR3 spans 14 amino acids. Germline CDR1 is MNHEY and CDR2 is SVGAGI. J was trimmed by 6 bases and V by 10 bases; bases with no gene match: 11. General study results and limits: Targeting of unmutated variant regions was reportedly seen in nearly half of spike-specific TCRs. Sampling that yielded the repertoires occurred only after the peak T cell response. Elevations in Spike-specific TCR breadth and depth followed administration of two AZD1222 doses. White British donors predominated, females outnumbered males, and clonal diversity was possibly underestimated.

Note on this clone: Its target is not known.

The method was immunoSEQ multiplex PCR; TCRdb's version includes in-frame clones alone and lacks a portion of them. Of roughly 49,000 clones listed, 65% to 80% were seen once; the top ten hold 6.6%. The V gene is TRBV6-5, the J gene TRBJ2-1; 8 bases fit TRBD2. This receptor was obtained from an adult in good health. The starting material was peripheral blood, obtained on day 0 of AZD1222 vaccination. This CDR3 is CATNSGGPINEQFF. The CDR3 coding sequence is TGTGCCACCAACAGCGGGGGCCCCATCAATGAGCAGTTCTTC.